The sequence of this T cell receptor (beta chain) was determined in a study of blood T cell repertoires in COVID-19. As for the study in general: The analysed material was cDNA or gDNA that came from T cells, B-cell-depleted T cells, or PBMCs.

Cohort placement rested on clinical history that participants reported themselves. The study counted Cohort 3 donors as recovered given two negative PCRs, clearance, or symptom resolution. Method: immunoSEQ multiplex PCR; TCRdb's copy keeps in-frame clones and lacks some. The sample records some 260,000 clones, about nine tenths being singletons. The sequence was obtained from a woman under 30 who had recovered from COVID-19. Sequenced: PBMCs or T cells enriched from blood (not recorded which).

CDR3 in DNA: TGTGCCAGCAGCTTATTAGCGGGGGGGATGACCGGGGAGCTGTTTTTT. Protein: CASSLLAGGMTGELFF. The gene calls are TRBV7-6 and TRBJ2-2; 11 bases are a match to TRBD2. This CDR3 has 16 residues. The ends lost 2 bases at V and 5 bases at J; junction bases unmatched: 4. CDR1 is SGHVS, CDR2 FNYEAQ, per germline.